This entry lists 31 T cell receptor beta chains sequenced from one sample in a study of OX40 agonist ivuxolimab in advanced cancers. Assay used: immunoSEQ multiplex PCR; TCRdb lists only in-frame clones, some missing. Among under 20,000 clones listed, roughly 72% were seen once. Sample: CD4+ or CD8+ T cells sorted from blood, taken in a trial of the OX40 agonist ivuxolimab. The origin of the receptors is an adult with an advanced solid tumor such as melanoma, head and neck, liver or kidney cancer.

The CDR3 spells CASSDPTSGNEQFF. CDR3 DNA: TGTGCCAGCAGTGACCCTACTAGTGGCAATGAGCAGTTCTTC. The genes are TRBV6-1 and TRBJ2-1; D might be TRBD2 (5 bases). The V end lost 3 bases, the J end lost 6 bases, and 12 bases lay between the germline ends. CDR1 and CDR2 (germline): MNHNS, SASEGT. The CDR3 totals 14 residues.

This chain joins TRBV4-3 and TRBJ2-1; possibly TRBD1 or TRBD2 for D (7 bases each). The CDR3 is 16 residues long. Trimming shortened V by 2 bases and J by 8 bases, and 19 bases separated the two germline ends. Germline assignment: CDR1 LGHNA and CDR2 YSLEER. CDR3 coding DNA: TGCGCCAGCAGCCAATTCCCGCAGGGGGGGTGGGATGAGCAGTTCTTC. This translates into CASSQFPQGGWDEQFF.

This clone is judged medium-sized. The chain has TRBV5-4 and TRBJ2-1, with 10 bases matching TRBD1. V trimming: 5 bases; J trimming: 6 bases; junction bases outside the gene matches: 5. The length of the CDR3 is 14 residues. CDR1 is SGHNT, CDR2 YYREEE, per germline (reference sequence). The CDR3, as DNA: TGTGCCAGCAGGGGGGACAGGGGCGCCAATGAGCAGTTCTTC. Translating it yields CASRGDRGANEQFF.

V usage is TRBV7-6 and J usage is TRBJ2-5; a possible D gene is TRBD1 (5 bases). Germline CDR1 SGHVS, CDR2 FNYEAQ. This CDR3 has 14 residues. V lost 5 bases and J lost 1, with 11 bases in between. DNA for the CDR3: TGTGCCAGCAGCGCCAGACAGACCCAAGAGACCCAGTACTTC. Its translation: CASSARQTQETQYF.

This chain uses TRBV2 with TRBJ2-3, with D tentatively TRBD1 or TRBD2 (6 bases each). The V gene lost 8 bases and the J gene lost 3 bases, with 12 bases spanning the gap. The CDR3 sequence is 13 residues long. CDR1 is SNHLY and CDR2 is FYNNEI in the germline V gene. The CDR3 DNA reads as TGTGCCAGCTCCGAGGGGGGAACAGATACGCAGTATTTT. Its translation is CASSEGGTDTQYF.

This clone was counted a few times. The V gene is TRBV29-1, the J gene TRBJ2-2, with D perhaps matching TRBD1 (6 bases). The germline CDR1 and CDR2 sequences are SQVTM and ANQGSEA. CDR3 length equals 14 residues. V was trimmed by 6 bases and J by 7 bases, leaving 18 bases between them. DNA for the CDR3: TGCAGCGTAAGAAAACAGGGTAAAGGCGGGGAGCTGTTTTTT. Its protein is CSVRKQGKGGELFF.

This clone was counted only a few times. The chain uses TRBV4-3 and TRBJ2-7, with unresolved D. Looked up from germline, CDR1 is LGHNA and CDR2 is YSLEER. This CDR3 is 14 amino acids long. V lost 0 bases and J 3 bases, leaving 9 bases between the germline ends. This chain's CDR3 is CASSQDLGYYEQYF. The CDR3 coding sequence is TGCGCCAGCAGCCAAGATCTTGGCTACTACGAGCAGTACTTC.

J is TRBJ2-7 and V is TRBV6-5; D is unclear. Germline V gene sequence: CDR1 MNHEY, CDR2 SVGAGI. This CDR3 has 14 residues. The germline V and J ends were trimmed by 2 bases and 3 bases, with 11 bases remaining between them. The CDR3 region is CASSYPGSVYEQYF. The CDR3 coding sequence is TGTGCCAGCAGTTACCCAGGTTCGGTCTACGAGCAGTACTTC.

Concerning this clone: At one of its ends the junction is not consistent with the germline gene, which may arise from a read error. This chain links TRBV11-3 with TRBJ2-3; the match to TRBD1 covers 7 bases. This CDR3 comprises 14 residues. Per germline, CDR1 SGHNT and CDR2 YENEEA. The CDR3 DNA is TGCGCCAGCAGCATAGACAGGGTAACAGATACGCAGTATTTT. Translation: CASSIDRVTDTQYF.

The gene calls are TRBV7-9 and TRBJ1-2; possibly TRBD1 for D (5 bases). The CDR3 length is 14 residues. Germline V gives CDR1 SEHNR, CDR2 FQNEAQ (reference sequence). The ends were cut back, 5 bases at V and 8 bases at J, with 18 bases in the middle. CDR3 in amino acids: CASSPIDRVRGYTF. DNA for the CDR3: TGTGCCAGCAGCCCAATCGACAGAGTCCGAGGCTACACCTTC.

This clone was found a few times. The gene calls are TRBV7-9 and TRBJ2-4, with 11 bases identical to TRBD2. The CDR3 covers 14 residues. Trimming at V came to 3 bases and at J to 15 bases, leaving 10 bases not matched to a gene. The germline V gene encodes CDR1 SEHNR and CDR2 FQNEAQ (reference sequence). CDR3 sequence reads: CASSLGASGGPWYF. CDR3 coding DNA: TGTGCCAGCAGCTTGGGTGCTAGCGGGGGGCCTTGGTACTTC.

On this clone: Other DNA sequences within the sample encode an identical CDR3. V gene TRBV7-6 combines with J gene TRBJ2-7; 7 bases line up with TRBD1. V shed 5 bases and J 2 bases; nucleotides not matched to a gene: 3. The CDR3 has 13 residues. Germline V gene lookup returns CDR1 SGHVS and CDR2 FNYEAQ. CDR3 DNA sequence: TGTGCCAGCAGCCGGACAGGCACCTACGAGCAGTACTTC. Translated: CASSRTGTYEQYF.

The chain carries TRBV19 and TRBJ1-1; D uncertain. The CDR3 contains 14 residues. With 3 bases removed from V and 0 bases from J, the gap between germline ends came to 8 bases. Germline CDR1 reads LNHDA; CDR2 reads SQIVND (reference sequence). The CDR3 nucleotides read TGTGCCAGTAGTATTGACGGGGTGAACACTGAAGCTTTCTTT. It specifies CASSIDGVNTEAFF.

V gene TRBV7-9 combines with J gene TRBJ1-1; 7 nucleotides match TRBD1. CDR3 length: 15 amino acids. Germline trimming cut 1 base from V and 5 bases from J; bases unmatched to any gene: 7. CDR1 SEHNR and CDR2 FQNEAQ come from the germline V gene (reference sequence). CDR3 loop: CASSLVLTGETEAFF. In DNA, the CDR3 is TGTGCCAGCAGCTTAGTACTAACAGGGGAGACTGAAGCTTTCTTT.

The V and J genes are TRBV29-1 and TRBJ2-1; no clear D. The CDR3 covers 14 residues. With 3 bases removed from V and 2 bases from J, the gap between germline ends came to 11 bases. In germline, CDR1 is SQVTM, CDR2 ANQGSEA. The CDR3 sequence: CSVDLVNTYNEQFF. For the CDR3, the DNA is TGCAGCGTTGATCTGGTAAACACCTACAATGAGCAGTTCTTC.

The V call is TRBV5-5, the J call TRBJ2-1; TRBD1 matches 7 bases. Losses at the gene ends were 5 bases for V and 6 bases for J; bases not matched to a gene: 5. Germline values: CDR1 SGHKS, CDR2 YYEKEE (reference sequence). The CDR3 contains 13 residues. The CDR3 DNA reads as TGTGCCAGCAGACTCCGGGACAGCAATGAGCAGTTCTTC. Its protein product is CASRLRDSNEQFF.

The rearrangement uses TRBV27 and TRBJ1-2; a weak D match, TRBD1 (6 bases). Trimming pared 4 bases from V and 7 bases from J, leaving 16 bases between. CDR3 length: 14 amino acids. CDR1 is MNHEY and CDR2 is SMNVEV in the germline V gene (reference sequence). The CDR3 region has the DNA TGTGCCAGCAGTTACTCCTCCCAGGGGTTTGGCTACACCTTC. The encoded protein is CASSYSSQGFGYTF.

This clone was detected a few times. The chain has TRBV7-6 and TRBJ2-1, with D possibly being TRBD1 (6 bases). Per germline, CDR1 SGHVS and CDR2 FNYEAQ. The CDR3 totals 12 residues. V lost 6 bases and J lost 10, with 13 bases in between. CDR3 loop: CASSVTGTEQFF. The CDR3 DNA reads as TGTGCCAGCAGTGTTACCGGGACAGAGCAGTTCTTC.

This chain uses TRBV19 with TRBJ1-6; D uncertain. This CDR3 is built from 13 residues. Between the trimmed V and J ends, which lost 6 bases and 6 bases, there was a span of 9 bases. The germline CDR1 and CDR2 sequences are LNHDA and SQIVND (reference sequence). In DNA, the CDR3 is TGTGCCAGTAGCCCCAGGTTTAATTCACCCCTCCACTTT. It encodes CASSPRFNSPLHF.

The chain employs TRBV4-2 and TRBJ1-2; tentative D call: TRBD1 (5 bases). This CDR3 has 13 amino acids. Per the germline V gene, CDR1 is LGHNA and CDR2 is YNFKEQ. With 8 bases removed from V and 2 bases from J, the gap between germline ends came to 12 bases. CDR3 coding DNA: TGTGCCAGCCTAGGGACCGGAAACTATGGCTACACCTTC. Its translation: CASLGTGNYGYTF.

The genes are TRBV5-4 and TRBJ1-2, with 10 positions matching TRBD1. This CDR3 comprises 13 residues. The ends lost 2 bases at V and 8 bases at J; junction bases unmatched: 3. The germline V gene encodes CDR1 SGHNT and CDR2 YYREEE (reference sequence). The CDR3 sequence: CASSFGQGDGYTF. The CDR3 bases are TGTGCCAGCAGCTTCGGACAGGGGGACGGCTACACCTTC. The variable domain in full, completed from reference TRBV5-4 and TRBJ1-2, reads ETGVTQSPTHLIKTRGQQVTLRCSSQSGHNTVSWYQQALGQGPQFIFQYYREEENGRGNFPPRFSGLQFPNYSSELNVNALELDDSALYLCASSFGQGDGYTFGSGTRLTVV.

CDR3 nucleotides: TGTGCCAGCAGCCCATCAGGGTCAACTAATGAAAAACTGTTTTTT. Protein: CASSPSGSTNEKLFF. The chain recombines TRBV5-4 with TRBJ1-4; a possible D gene is TRBD1 (5 bases). Germline V gene sequence: CDR1 SGHNT, CDR2 YYREEE (reference sequence). The CDR3 runs to 15 residues. V lost 4 bases, J lost 0 bases, and 10 bases lay in between. Filled out from reference TRBV5-4 and TRBJ1-4, the complete variable domain reads ETGVTQSPTHLIKTRGQQVTLRCSSQSGHNTVSWYQQALGQGPQFIFQYYREEENGRGNFPPRFSGLQFPNYSSELNVNALELDDSALYLCASSPSGSTNEKLFFGSGTQLSVL.

This clone was counted a few times. V gene TRBV19 combines with J gene TRBJ2-1; TRBD2 matches at 7 bases. The CDR3 loop spans 14 amino acids. The ends lost 2 bases at V and 7 bases at J; junction bases unmatched: 5. Germline V gene sequence: CDR1 LNHDA, CDR2 SQIVND (reference sequence). The CDR3 sequence: CASSISGGRNEQFF. The CDR3 bases are TGTGCCAGTAGTATATCGGGGGGTAGGAATGAGCAGTTCTTC.

A single count supports this clone. The chain combines TRBV4-1 with TRBJ2-2; 8 bases are a match to TRBD1. The CDR3 is made up of 15 amino acids. Germline CDR1 is MGHRA and CDR2 is YSYEKL. The V segment lost 3 bases and the J segment 7 bases; nucleotides outside the gene matches: 7. CDR3 sequence reads: CASSHSGTGFGELFF. Written as DNA, the CDR3 is TGCGCCAGCAGCCACTCCGGGACAGGCTTCGGGGAGCTGTTTTTT.

The V and J genes are TRBV30 and TRBJ1-1; no firm D call. From germline, CDR1 is GTSNPN and CDR2 SVGIG (reference sequence). V was clipped by 0 bases and J by 0 bases, with 5 bases between them. This CDR3 has 13 amino acids. CDR3 sequence reads: CAWSVALNTEAFF. As DNA, the CDR3 is TGTGCCTGGAGTGTGGCGCTGAACACTGAAGCTTTCTTT.

CDR3 loop: CASSYSDRAQEQYF. The CDR3 bases are TGTGCCAGCAGTTACTCCGACAGGGCTCAAGAGCAGTACTTC. The chain links TRBV6-5 to TRBJ2-7; 7 nucleotides agree with TRBD1. The CDR3 is made up of 14 amino acids. V was clipped by 0 bases and J by 7 bases; unmatched bases: 6. Germline V gives CDR1 MNHEY, CDR2 SVGAGI.

J is TRBJ2-2 and V is TRBV11-1; no clear D gene. V was cut by 5 bases and J by 0 bases, with 7 bases left in between. CDR1 SGHAT and CDR2 FQDESV come from the germline V gene (reference sequence). CDR3 size: 14 residues. The CDR3 region is CASSPGPNTGELFF. In DNA form, the CDR3 reads TGTGCCAGCAGCCCTGGACCGAACACCGGGGAGCTGTTTTTT.

The J gene is TRBJ2-4, the V gene TRBV7-9, with 9 bases lining up with TRBD1. The V segment lost 5 bases and the J segment 7 bases; nucleotides outside the gene matches: 6. Germline V gene lookup returns CDR1 SEHNR and CDR2 FQNEAQ (reference sequence). The CDR3 runs 14 residues. This CDR3 reads CASSQGDRENIQYF. The CDR3 region has the DNA TGTGCCAGCAGCCAAGGGGACAGGGAGAACATTCAGTACTTC.

The rearrangement links TRBV7-2 to TRBJ2-5; D is ambiguous. The V end was cut by 1 base, the J end by 1 base, with 10 bases between. The CDR3 covers 15 residues. Germline CDR1 reads SGHTA; CDR2 reads FQGNSA. The CDR3 region has the DNA TGTGCCAGCAGCTTAGATGGCTTCTTCCAAGAGACCCAGTACTTC. Its protein product is CASSLDGFFQETQYF.

This clone has more than one count but fewer than ten. V is TRBV6-5 and J is TRBJ1-4; no clear D gene. The germline gives CDR1 MNHEY, CDR2 SVGAGI. The CDR3 runs 16 residues. The V gene lost 4 bases and the J gene lost 2 bases, with 14 bases spanning the gap. The CDR3 nucleotides are TGTGCCAGCAGTTTCGCCCAATATTCGACTAATGAAAAACTGTTTTTT. Translation gives CASSFAQYSTNEKLFF.

The chain links TRBV9 to TRBJ2-7, with a possible D match to TRBD1 (5 bases). Trimming took 4 bases from V and 3 from J, leaving 11 bases between them. The CDR3 is made up of 13 amino acids. Germline V gene data show CDR1 as SGDLS and CDR2 as YYNGEE. CDR3 in amino acids: CASSPPDSYEQYF. The CDR3 DNA follows: TGTGCCAGCAGCCCTCCCGACAGCTACGAGCAGTACTTC.